The source of this T cell receptor beta chain is a study of CXCR3-negative and CXCR3-positive naive CD8 T cells. Whole-study results and caveats: Comparison of naive cells showed more hydrophobic TRB CDR3s in CXCR3-positive than in CXCR3-negative naive cells. Cryopreservation partially lowered CXCR3 expression, so most assays used fresh PBMCs.

The CDR3 contains 15 residues. Germline V gives CDR1 SQVTM, CDR2 ANQGSEA. Comment on this clonotype: Antigen unknown.

Those CD8+ T cells considered naive were CD45RO-CCR7+CD27+CD95-. Preparation of TRB cDNA libraries relied on 5' RACE carrying UMI labels. Using the 5' RACE reads, TCRdb records one entry per CDR3 protein without DNA. Its table lists about 90,000 distinct CDR3 sequences. The chain combines TRBV29-1 with TRBJ2-2; as DNA is missing, the TRBD2 call by TCRdb cannot be tested. This receptor was taken from a human donor in good health. Some clones in this sample may be carry-over from other donors' samples. The sequenced sample consisted of naive CXCR3- CD8+ T cells from blood. Regarding subset: CD45RO-CCR7+CD27+CD95- naive CD8+ T cells lacking CXCR3 (TNR3-). CDR3 residues: CSVADPRSHTGELFF.